The source of this TCR beta chain is a study of blood T cell repertoires in COVID-19. Study details: Both acute and convalescent COVID-19 samples were obtained from the United States, Italy and Spain. Sample material is recorded as cDNA or gDNA derived from T cells, B-cell-depleted T cells, or PBMCs.

Sequencing used immunoSEQ multiplex PCR; TCRdb keeps in-frame clones, though not all of them. This table has approximately 73,000 clones, approximately 92% appearing once. The material sequenced was peripheral blood. This TCR derives from an elderly man with acute or convalescent COVID-19.

In DNA form, the CDR3 reads TGTGCCAGTCACAGGACAGGGGTTAACTATGGCTACACCTTC. It encodes CASHRTGVNYGYTF. The genes are TRBV19 and TRBJ1-2; 9 bases fit TRBD1. This CDR3 has 14 residues. In germline, CDR1 is LNHDA, CDR2 SQIVND (reference sequence). The V and J ends lost 8 bases and 1 base, in that order; junction bases with no gene match: 5.